The 11 T cell receptor beta chains in this list originate from one sample, sequenced in a study of T cell responses to AZD1222 COVID-19 vaccine. Repertoires were generated with immunoSEQ multiplex PCR, while TCRdb's copy carries only in-frame clones and drops some. The data contain under 140,000 clones, under 95% of them seen just once; the ten biggest clones take up over 6.5%. Sequences were derived from peripheral blood, sampled on day 0 of AZD1222 vaccination. These receptors all stem from an adult in good health.

A few counts support this clone. This chain connects TRBV28 to TRBJ1-5; no definite D call. This CDR3 has 19 amino acids. Germline V CDR1 and CDR2: MDHEN, SYDVKM. Trimming took off 5 bases at V and 2 bases at J, with 25 bases between the two ends. The CDR3 is CASSVLPVLRDSGNQPQHF. CDR3 DNA: TGTGCCAGCAGTGTTCTCCCGGTCCTAAGGGATAGCGGCAATCAGCCCCAGCATTTT.

The V gene is TRBV11-3, the J gene TRBJ2-1; TRBD1 matches at 10 bases. Germline V CDR1 and CDR2: SGHNT, YENEEA. The V and J ends lost 5 bases and 9 bases, in that order; junction bases with no gene match: 7. The CDR3 sequence is 14 residues long. CDR3 region: CASSMDRGRGEQFF. The CDR3 DNA follows: TGTGCCAGCAGCATGGACAGGGGGAGGGGTGAGCAGTTCTTC. Combining the CDR3 with reference TRBV11-3 and TRBJ2-1 gives the whole variable domain EAGVVQSPRYKIIEKKQPVAFWCNPISGHNTLYWYLQNLGQGPELLIRYENEEAVDDSQLPKDRFSAERLKGVDSTLKIQPAELGDSAVYLCASSMDRGRGEQFFGPGTRLTVL.

This clone was seen once. The chain links TRBV29-1 to TRBJ2-3; 8 bases are a match to TRBD2. The germline gives CDR1 SQVTM, CDR2 ANQGSEA. The V and J ends lost 4 bases and 5 bases, in that order; junction bases with no gene match: 5. The CDR3 consists of 13 residues. The CDR3, as DNA: TGCAGCGTTGTCGGGGGGGCTAGAGATACGCAGTATTTT. Translated, it gives CSVVGGARDTQYF.

V is TRBV7-6 and J is TRBJ1-6; D is uncertain. The length of the CDR3 is 15 residues. Germline V lookup: CDR1 SGHVS, CDR2 FNYEAQ. V was clipped by 3 bases and J by 10 bases, with 16 bases between them. The CDR3 reads CASSFGPFGRSPLHF. CDR3 nucleotide sequence: TGTGCCAGCAGCTTTGGTCCCTTCGGGCGCTCACCCCTCCACTTT.

The V call is TRBV29-1, the J call TRBJ2-5, with D maybe TRBD1 (5 bases). Germline V gene sequence: CDR1 SQVTM, CDR2 ANQGSEA. This CDR3 has 11 residues. Trimming pared 7 bases from V and 6 bases from J, leaving 12 bases between. The CDR3 loop reads CSASTGKTQYF. In DNA form, the CDR3 reads TGCAGCGCCTCCACAGGAAAGACCCAGTACTTC.

The V and J genes are TRBV4-2 and TRBJ1-1; perhaps TRBD1 as D (6 bases). The germline V gene has CDR1 LGHNA and CDR2 YNFKEQ. The CDR3 loop spans 15 amino acids. V lost 4 bases and J 6 bases, leaving 18 bases between the germline ends. The CDR3 sequence is CASSPPLGGVSEAFF. The CDR3, as DNA: TGTGCCAGCAGCCCTCCCTTGGGGGGCGTCTCTGAAGCTTTCTTT.

The chain has TRBV28 and TRBJ1-6, with a weak D call TRBD1 (5 bases). Trimming left V 7 bases short and J 7 bases short, with 14 bases between. The germline V gene encodes CDR1 MDHEN and CDR2 SYDVKM. This CDR3 has 14 amino acids. The CDR3 region is CASTPGRRNSPLHF. The CDR3 region has the DNA TGTGCCAGCACTCCGGGGCGAAGGAATTCACCCCTCCACTTT.

The CDR3 DNA reads as TGTGCCAGCAGCCAAGGGGGGGCGGTGGAAGCTTTCTTT. Translating it yields CASSQGGAVEAFF. The chain combines TRBV4-2 with TRBJ1-1; D perhaps matches TRBD1 (6 bases). The V and J ends lost 1 base and 8 bases respectively, with 11 bases between them. The V gene's germline CDR1 is LGHNA and CDR2 YNFKEQ. This CDR3 is 13 amino acids long.

The chain combines TRBV6-4 with TRBJ2-1; perhaps D is TRBD1 or TRBD2 (5 bases each). The CDR3 length is 15 residues. CDR1 MRHNA and CDR2 SNTAGT come from the germline V gene. Trimming pared 2 bases from V and 0 bases from J, leaving 8 bases between. The CDR3 is CASSDEGSSYNEQFF. The DNA for the CDR3 is TGTGCCAGCAGTGACGAGGGGAGCTCCTACAATGAGCAGTTCTTC.

The chain couples TRBV5-1 to TRBJ2-5, with a weak D call TRBD2 (6 bases). CDR1 SGHRS and CDR2 YFSETQ come from the germline V gene. V shed 0 bases and J shed 5 bases, with 14 bases lying between them. CDR3 size: 15 residues. The CDR3 loop is CASSLVSGHGETQYF. For the CDR3, the DNA is TGCGCCAGCAGCTTGGTCAGCGGGCACGGGGAGACCCAGTACTTC.

The rearrangement joins TRBV6-6 to TRBJ2-7, with 11 bases identical to TRBD2. Germline values: CDR1 MNHNY, CDR2 SVGAGI (reference sequence). The CDR3 sequence is 18 residues long. V was pared by 6 bases and J by 2 bases, with 15 bases of the junction left unmatched. The CDR3 DNA follows: TGTGCCAGCAGCCGAGGCAGGGGGACTAGCGGACTTACCTACGAGCAGTACTTC. As protein: CASSRGRGTSGLTYEQYF.